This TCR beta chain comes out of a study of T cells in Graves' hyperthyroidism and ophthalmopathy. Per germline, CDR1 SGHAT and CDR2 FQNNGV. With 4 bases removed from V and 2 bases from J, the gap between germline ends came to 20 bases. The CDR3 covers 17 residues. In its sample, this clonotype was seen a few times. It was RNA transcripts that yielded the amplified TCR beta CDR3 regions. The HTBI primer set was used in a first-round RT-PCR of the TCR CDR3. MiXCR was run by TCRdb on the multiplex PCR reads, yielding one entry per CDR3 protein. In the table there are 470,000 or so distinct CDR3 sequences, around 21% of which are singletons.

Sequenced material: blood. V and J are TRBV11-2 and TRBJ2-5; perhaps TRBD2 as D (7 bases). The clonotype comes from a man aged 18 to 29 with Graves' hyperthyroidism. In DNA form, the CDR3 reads TGTGCCAGCAGCTACACATTAGGGGGGGGTAAGCAAGAGACCCAGTACTTC. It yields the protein CASSYTLGGGKQETQYF.